The T cell receptor beta chain under discussion was sequenced for a study of control samples from healthy donors and cancer patients (TCRdb year 2020). Of note for this clone: This clone's antigen is unknown. No much larger clone is present one base from it, and per-base qualities are unavailable.

Inclusive of the bounding cysteine and phenylalanine, the CDR3 is 15 residues long. The sequence is cut down to CDR3 DNA, 45 bases in frame from base 1. V is clipped by 0 bases and J by 4 bases, and the sequence between their germline boundaries is 12 bases long. The germline V gene gives CDR1 as MNHEY and CDR2 as SVGAGI. The library was obtained by the immunoSEQ multiplex PCR assay. This immuneACCESS table, as held by TCRdb, lists in-frame sequences with V and J called but not all clones. Of the missing ones, under half trace to an unresolved V gene in checked studies; the others have no known cause. The sample table shows 46,000 or so clones, and over 90% are seen once. The top ten clones comprise around a quarter of the sample.

This receptor chain uses TRBV6-5 and TRBJ1-2, and possibly TRBD1, on 6 matching bases. The TCR sequence derives from a woman in her fifties or sixties with head and neck cancer. Sequencing was carried out using PBMCs. The bases are TGTGCCAGCAGTTACTCAGGGGGTGATCCCTATGGCTACACCTTC. Its coded protein is CASSYSGGDPYGYTF.